The clone carrying this TCR beta chain was detected many times. Its matching antigen is unknown. This entry is derived from a study of T cell repertoires in cytomegalovirus infection. About the research overall: Public TCR beta signature analysis indicated the presence of both CMV infection and matching HLA type.

Each CDR3 protein is one row after TCRdb ran MiXCR on the reads. The repertoire holds under 100,000 distinct CDR3 sequences, around 3.5% seen once, with under 5.5% in the top ten. Overall study results and limits: CMV-specific HLA-C-restricted TCR beta clonotypes dominated the ex vivo response.

V was pared by 3 bases and J by 4 bases, with 14 bases between. This CDR3 comprises 15 residues. Germline CDR1 KGHSH, CDR2 LQKENI. The sequencing input was PBMCs. The V and J genes are TRBV18 and TRBJ2-3; no definite D call. The source of this sequence is a human donor in good health (CMV status not recorded). Some clones in this sample may be carry-over from other donors' samples. The CDR3 DNA reads as TGTGCCAGCTCACCGGAGTGGGCTTCAGCAGATACGCAGTATTTT. It specifies CASSPEWASADTQYF.